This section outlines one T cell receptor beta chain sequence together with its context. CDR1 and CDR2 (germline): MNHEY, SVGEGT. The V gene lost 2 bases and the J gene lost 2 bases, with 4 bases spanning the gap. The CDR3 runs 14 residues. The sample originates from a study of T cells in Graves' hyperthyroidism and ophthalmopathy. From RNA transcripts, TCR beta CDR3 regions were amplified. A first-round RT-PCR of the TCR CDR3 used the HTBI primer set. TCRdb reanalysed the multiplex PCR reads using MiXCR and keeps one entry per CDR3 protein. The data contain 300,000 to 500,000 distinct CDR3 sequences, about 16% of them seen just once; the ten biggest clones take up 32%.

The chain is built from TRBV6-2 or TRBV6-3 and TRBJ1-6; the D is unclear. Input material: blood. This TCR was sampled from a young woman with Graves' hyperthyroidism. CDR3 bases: TGTGCCAGCAGTTACGACACCTATAATTCACCCCTCCACTTT. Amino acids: CASSYDTYNSPLHF.